A single sample is the source of the 11 T cell receptor beta chains below, sequenced in a study of blood T cell repertoires in COVID-19. Clones were read by immunoSEQ multiplex PCR, and TCRdb kept only the in-frame ones, dropping some. This sample yields under 300,000 clones, of which 89% are seen a single time; 3.5% to 5% belongs to the top ten. Material for sequencing was peripheral blood. These receptors all stem from a woman in her 40s who had recovered from COVID-19.

V usage is TRBV27 and J usage is TRBJ1-1; tentative D call: TRBD1 (5 bases). The CDR3 runs to 14 residues. Germline V gene lookup returns CDR1 MNHEY and CDR2 SMNVEV (reference sequence). Trimming cost V 8 bases and J 7 bases, with 20 bases left between them. The CDR3 sequence is CASRPLGAPSEAFF. The CDR3 nucleotides read TGTGCCAGCCGTCCACTTGGGGCTCCGAGTGAAGCTTTCTTT.

The count of this clone is one. The CDR3 sequence: CASSLVSGGAYEQYF. CDR3 bases: TGCGCCAGCAGCTTGGTGAGCGGGGGGGCCTACGAGCAGTACTTC. This chain uses TRBV5-1 with TRBJ2-7; TRBD2 matches 10 bases. Germline V gene data show CDR1 as SGHRS and CDR2 as YFSETQ. Losses at the gene ends were 0 bases for V and 2 bases for J; bases not matched to a gene: 2. The CDR3 extends over 15 amino acids.

The rearrangement joins TRBV10-1 to TRBJ1-1; D gene uncertain. CDR1 and CDR2 (germline): WNHNN, SYGVQD (reference sequence). Trimming removed 0 bases from V and 1 base from J, with 6 bases in between. This CDR3 is built from 14 residues. As DNA, the CDR3 is TGCGCCAGCAGTGAGTCGGGCTCGAACACTGAAGCTTTCTTT. Translation: CASSESGSNTEAFF.

The J gene is TRBJ2-2, the V gene TRBV10-3, with D perhaps TRBD2 (5 bases). The V gene lost 7 bases and the J gene lost 4 bases, with 16 bases spanning the gap. Germline CDR1 is ENHRY and CDR2 is SYGVKD. CDR3 length: 15 residues. This CDR3 reads CAITPLGPGTGELFF. The CDR3 nucleotides are TGTGCCATCACCCCACTAGGTCCAGGCACCGGGGAGCTGTTTTTT.

The CDR3 DNA is TGTGCCAGCAGAACAGACAATGAGCAGTTCTTC. Translation gives CASRTDNEQFF. This sequence joins TRBV5-8 and TRBJ2-1; D not certain. This CDR3 has 11 residues. Germline loops: CDR1 SGHTS, CDR2 YDEGEE. Trimming stripped 5 bases from V and 5 bases from J, with 5 bases between.

The chain employs TRBV19 and TRBJ2-1; the D is unclear. There are 15 residues in the CDR3. CDR1 is LNHDA, CDR2 SQIVND, per germline (reference sequence). Between the trimmed V and J ends, which lost 3 bases and 3 bases, there was a span of 12 bases. CDR3 sequence: CASSIGQNNYNEQFF. CDR3 nucleotide sequence: TGTGCCAGTAGTATTGGCCAAAACAACTACAATGAGCAGTTCTTC. Full variable domain (missing parts from reference TRBV19 and TRBJ2-1): DGGITQSPKYLFRKEGQNVTLSCEQNLNHDAMYWYRQDPGQGLRLIYYSQIVNDFQKGDIAEGYSVSREKKESFPLTVTSAQKNPTAFYLCASSIGQNNYNEQFFGPGTRLTVL.

V gene TRBV5-1 combines with J gene TRBJ1-1; a possible D gene is TRBD1 (5 bases). The CDR3 extends over 16 amino acids. Trimming shortened V by 5 bases and J by 3 bases, and 20 bases separated the two germline ends. In germline, CDR1 is SGHRS, CDR2 YFSETQ. Here the CDR3 DNA reads TGCGCCAGCAGTCGCAGACAGCATCGTTTAGACACTGAAGCTTTCTTT. Its protein product is CASSRRQHRLDTEAFF.

The chain is built from TRBV2 and TRBJ2-5, with a possible D match to TRBD2 (5 bases). The CDR3 contains 13 residues. CDR1 SNHLY and CDR2 FYNNEI come from the germline V gene. The ends were cut back, 6 bases at V and 3 bases at J, with 11 bases in the middle. This CDR3 reads CASSADFKETQYF. The CDR3 nucleotides read TGTGCCAGCAGCGCGGACTTTAAAGAGACCCAGTACTTC.

V is TRBV27 and J is TRBJ1-1, with TRBD1 identical over 7 bases. This CDR3 spans 14 amino acids. V trimming: 5 bases; J trimming: 8 bases; junction bases outside the gene matches: 11. CDR1 and CDR2 from the germline V gene are MNHEY and SMNVEV (reference sequence). CDR3 protein: CASSTPGLGGEAFF. The CDR3 bases are TGTGCCAGCAGTACCCCGGGGTTAGGGGGCGAAGCTTTCTTT.

J is TRBJ1-1 and V is TRBV29-1, with D tentatively TRBD1 (6 bases). This CDR3 has 15 amino acids. Germline CDR1 and CDR2: SQVTM and ANQGSEA. The V end was cut by 5 bases, the J end by 3 bases, with 19 bases between. CDR3 in DNA: TGCAGCGTTCCGGGGGGGCCCCTTTCTGACACTGAAGCTTTCTTT. It specifies CSVPGGPLSDTEAFF.

This clone showed up just once. J is TRBJ1-4 and V is TRBV28, with a possible D match to TRBD1 (5 bases). This CDR3 comprises 13 residues. Germline V gene data show CDR1 as MDHEN and CDR2 as SYDVKM. Trimming removed 5 bases from V and 5 bases from J, with 9 bases in between. The CDR3 region is CASSLRTNEKLFF. The CDR3 bases are TGTGCCAGCAGTCTACGGACAAATGAAAAACTGTTTTTT.